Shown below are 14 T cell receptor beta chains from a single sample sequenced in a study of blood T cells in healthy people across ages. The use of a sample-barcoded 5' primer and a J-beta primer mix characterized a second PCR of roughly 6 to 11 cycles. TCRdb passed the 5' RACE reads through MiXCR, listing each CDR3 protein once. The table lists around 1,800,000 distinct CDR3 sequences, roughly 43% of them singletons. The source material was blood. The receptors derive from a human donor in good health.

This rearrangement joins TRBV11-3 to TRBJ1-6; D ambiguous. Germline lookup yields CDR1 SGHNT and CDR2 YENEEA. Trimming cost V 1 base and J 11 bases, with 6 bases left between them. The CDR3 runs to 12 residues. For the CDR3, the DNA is TGTGCCAGCAGCTTAGTGTCCGCACCCCTCCACTTT. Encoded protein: CASSLVSAPLHF.

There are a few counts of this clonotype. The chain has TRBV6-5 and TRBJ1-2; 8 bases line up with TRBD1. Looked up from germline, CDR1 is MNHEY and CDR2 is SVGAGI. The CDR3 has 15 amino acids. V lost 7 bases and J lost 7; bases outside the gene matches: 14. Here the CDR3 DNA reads TGTGCCAGCACCCAGACAGGGGCCAAATTTCGTGGCTACACCTTC. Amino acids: CASTQTGAKFRGYTF.

CDR3 amino acids: CASSLGYGRGGVEQYF. CDR3 DNA sequence: TGTGCCAGCAGCTTAGGATACGGCAGGGGAGGAGTCGAGCAGTACTTC. This chain joins TRBV7-2 and TRBJ2-1; perhaps D is TRBD1 or TRBD2 (6 bases each). The J call may be incorrect, as the DNA end agrees better with TRBJ2-7. This CDR3 spans 16 amino acids. In germline, CDR1 is SGHTA, CDR2 FQGNSA.

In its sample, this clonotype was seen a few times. The CDR3 here is CSPGDRGGGYTF. CDR3 nucleotide sequence: TGCAGCCCTGGAGACAGGGGCGGTGGCTACACCTTC. The chain employs TRBV29-1 and TRBJ1-2, with 8 bases identical to TRBD1. Trimming took 8 bases from V and 7 from J; bases not matched to a gene: 9. Germline CDR1 and CDR2: SQVTM and ANQGSEA. The CDR3 totals 12 residues.

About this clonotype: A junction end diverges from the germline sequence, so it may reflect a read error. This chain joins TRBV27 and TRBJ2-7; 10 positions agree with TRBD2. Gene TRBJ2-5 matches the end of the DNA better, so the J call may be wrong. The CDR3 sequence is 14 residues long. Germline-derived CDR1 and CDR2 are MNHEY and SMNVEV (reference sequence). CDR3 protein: CACSPGTSEETQYF. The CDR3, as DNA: TGTGCCTGCAGTCCGGGGACTAGCGAAGAGACCCAGTACTTC.

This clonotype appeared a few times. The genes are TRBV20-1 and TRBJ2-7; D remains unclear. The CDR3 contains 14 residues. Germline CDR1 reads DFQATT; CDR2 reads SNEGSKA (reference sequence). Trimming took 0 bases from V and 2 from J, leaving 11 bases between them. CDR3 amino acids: CSAREVELAYEQYF. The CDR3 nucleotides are TGCAGTGCTAGAGAGGTAGAACTTGCCTACGAGCAGTACTTC.

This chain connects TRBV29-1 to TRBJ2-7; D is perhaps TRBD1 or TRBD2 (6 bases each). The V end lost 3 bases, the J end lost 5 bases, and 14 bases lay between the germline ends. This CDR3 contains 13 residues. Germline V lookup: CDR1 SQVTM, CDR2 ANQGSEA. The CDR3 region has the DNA TGCAGCGTTGAGGCGACAGGAGGGAACGAGCAGTACTTC. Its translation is CSVEATGGNEQYF.

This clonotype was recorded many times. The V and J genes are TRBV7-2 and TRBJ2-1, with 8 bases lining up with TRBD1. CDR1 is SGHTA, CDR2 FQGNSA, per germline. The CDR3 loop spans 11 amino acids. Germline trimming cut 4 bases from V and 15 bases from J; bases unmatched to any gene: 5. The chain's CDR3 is CASSYGQGMFF. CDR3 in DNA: TGTGCCAGCAGCTATGGACAGGGTATGTTCTTC.

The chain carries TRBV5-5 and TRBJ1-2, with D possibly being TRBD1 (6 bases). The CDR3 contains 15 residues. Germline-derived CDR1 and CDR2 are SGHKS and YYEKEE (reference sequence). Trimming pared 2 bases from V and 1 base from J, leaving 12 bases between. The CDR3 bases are TGTGCCAGCAGCTTCCAGGACAGTAATAACTATGGCTACACCTTC. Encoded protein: CASSFQDSNNYGYTF. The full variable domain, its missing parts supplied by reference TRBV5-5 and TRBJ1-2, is DAGVTQSPTHLIKTRGQQVTLRCSPISGHKSVSWYQQVLGQGPQFIFQYYEKEERGRGNFPDRFSARQFPNYSSELNVNALLLGDSALYLCASSFQDSNNYGYTFGSGTRLTVV.

The CDR3 coding sequence is TGTGCCAGCAGCTTAGACGGGTCGGGGCACTACGAGCAGTACTTC. The encoded protein is CASSLDGSGHYEQYF. V usage is TRBV11-2 and J usage is TRBJ2-7; D may be TRBD1 or TRBD2 (5 bases each). CDR1 and CDR2 from the germline V gene are SGHAT and FQNNGV. This CDR3 region has 15 residues. V dropped 0 bases and J dropped 3 bases, with 12 bases sitting between them.

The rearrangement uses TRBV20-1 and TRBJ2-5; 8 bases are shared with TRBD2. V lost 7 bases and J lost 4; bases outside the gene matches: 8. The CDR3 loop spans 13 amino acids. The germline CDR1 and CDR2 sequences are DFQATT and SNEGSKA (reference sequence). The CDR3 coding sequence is TGCAGTGTCAGAATAGCGGGGTTAGAGACCCAGTACTTC. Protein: CSVRIAGLETQYF.

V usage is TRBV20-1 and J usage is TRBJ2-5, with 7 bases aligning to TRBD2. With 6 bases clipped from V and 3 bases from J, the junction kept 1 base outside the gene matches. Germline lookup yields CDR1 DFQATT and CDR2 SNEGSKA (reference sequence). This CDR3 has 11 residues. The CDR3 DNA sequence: TGCAGTGCGGGGGGGGAAGAGACCCAGTACTTC. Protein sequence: CSAGGEETQYF.

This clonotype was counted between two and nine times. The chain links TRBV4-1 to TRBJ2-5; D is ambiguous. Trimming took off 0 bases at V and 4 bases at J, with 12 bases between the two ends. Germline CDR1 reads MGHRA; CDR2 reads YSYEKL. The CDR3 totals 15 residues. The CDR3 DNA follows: TGCGCCAGCAGCCAAGATCGGCTAAGAGTAGAGACCCAGTACTTC. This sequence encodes CASSQDRLRVETQYF.

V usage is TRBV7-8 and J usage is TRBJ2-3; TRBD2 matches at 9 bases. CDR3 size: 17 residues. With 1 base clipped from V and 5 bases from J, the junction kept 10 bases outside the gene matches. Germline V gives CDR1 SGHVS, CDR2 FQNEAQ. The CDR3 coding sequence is TGTGCCAGCAGCTTAGGGGGTAGCGGGGGAGTCGGAGATACGCAGTATTTT. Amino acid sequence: CASSLGGSGGVGDTQYF.